This paragraph reports one T cell receptor (beta chain). This same CDR3 is encoded by further DNA sequences in the sample. The sample comes from a study of cytomegalovirus exposure and HLA in healthy donors. The PCR was carried out with 60 Vbeta primers and 13 Jbeta primers. Produced via immunoSEQ multiplex PCR; TCRdb's table is partial and in-frame only. The sample carries approximately 87,000 clones, around four fifths recorded once. The V and J ends lost 3 bases and 2 bases respectively, with 8 bases between them. CDR3 size: 13 residues. CDR1 LNHDA and CDR2 SQIVND come from the germline V gene (reference sequence).

Material for sequencing was PBMCs. This sequence was found in a woman between 18 and 30 years old in good health and CMV-seropositive. This sequence joins TRBV19 and TRBJ2-7; D perhaps matches TRBD2 (6 bases). The CDR3 region has the DNA TGTGCCAGTAGTATTGCGGGACCCTACGAGCAGTACTTC. Translating it yields CASSIAGPYEQYF.